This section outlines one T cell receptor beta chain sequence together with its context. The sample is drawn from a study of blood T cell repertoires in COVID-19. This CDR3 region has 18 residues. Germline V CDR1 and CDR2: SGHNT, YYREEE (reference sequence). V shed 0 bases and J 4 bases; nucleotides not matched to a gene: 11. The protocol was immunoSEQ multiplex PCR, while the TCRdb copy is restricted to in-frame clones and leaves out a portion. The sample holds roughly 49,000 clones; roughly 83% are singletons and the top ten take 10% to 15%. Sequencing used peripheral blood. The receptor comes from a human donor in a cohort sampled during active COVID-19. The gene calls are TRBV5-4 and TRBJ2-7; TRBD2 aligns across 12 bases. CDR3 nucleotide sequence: TGTGCCAGCAGCTTGGCTGCTAGCGGGGGGGCTATCTCTTACGAGCAGTACTTC. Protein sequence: CASSLAASGGAISYEQYF.